These 3 T cell receptor beta chains came from one sample sequenced in a study of T and B cells in COVID-19 patients. TRB rearrangements were amplified by multiplex PCR with BIOMED2 TRB-A/B primers. MiXCR, applied by TCRdb to the multiplex PCR reads, yields one record per CDR3 protein. This repertoire shows 550 to 600 distinct CDR3 sequences, over 20% found once; its top ten account for about a third. TRB was amplified from about 240-490 ng of blood genomic DNA. The sequenced material came from blood. The receptors were gathered from a human donor with active COVID-19.

As concerns this clonotype: Given the absence of the conserved phenylalanine or tryptophan at the CDR3 end, a read error is likely. No DNA is shown, since the ends of the CDR3 on it are uncertain; the CDR3 is the one TCRdb lists. The CDR3 reads CARSRGPDKQDC. This chain links TRBV19 with TRBJ2-3; the D call TRBD1 from the table was never checked on the DNA. Germline V gene lookup returns CDR1 LNHDA and CDR2 SQIVND (reference sequence). The CDR3 is made up of 12 amino acids, end residues included.

In its sample, this clonotype ranks as large (0.1 to 1%). This chain links TRBV6-2 or TRBV6-3 with TRBJ1-2; D gene unclear. Per the germline V gene, CDR1 is MNHEY and CDR2 is SVGEGT. V was trimmed by 2 bases and J by 5 bases, leaving 3 bases between them. The CDR3 totals 11 residues. The CDR3 loop reads CASSYGYGYTF. The CDR3 bases are TGTGCCAGCAGTTACGGGTATGGCTACACCTTC.

Comments on this clonotype: An end of the junction does not agree with germline; a read error may underlie this. The chain employs TRBV24-1 and TRBJ2-3; 13 bases fit TRBD2. Germline V lookup: CDR1 KGHDR, CDR2 SFDVKD. This CDR3 region has 17 residues. The CDR3: CATSDQGLAGRTDTQYF. In DNA form, the CDR3 reads TGTGCCACTAGTGACCAGGGACTAGCGGGACGCACAGATACGCAGTATTTT.